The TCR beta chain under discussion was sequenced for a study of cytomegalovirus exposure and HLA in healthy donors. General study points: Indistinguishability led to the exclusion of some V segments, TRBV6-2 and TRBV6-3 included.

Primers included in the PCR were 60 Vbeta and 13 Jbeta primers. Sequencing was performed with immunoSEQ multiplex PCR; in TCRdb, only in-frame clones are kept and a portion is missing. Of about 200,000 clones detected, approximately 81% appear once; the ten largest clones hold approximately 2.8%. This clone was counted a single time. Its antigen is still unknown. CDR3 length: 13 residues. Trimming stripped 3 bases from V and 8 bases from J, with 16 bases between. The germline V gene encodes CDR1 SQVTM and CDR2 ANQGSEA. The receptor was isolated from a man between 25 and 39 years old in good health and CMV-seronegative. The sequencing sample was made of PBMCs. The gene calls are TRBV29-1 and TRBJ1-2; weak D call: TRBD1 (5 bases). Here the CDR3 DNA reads TGCAGCGTTGAGGAGGGGCCAGGGTACGGCTACACCTTC. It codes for CSVEEGPGYGYTF.